These 15 T cell receptor beta chains were sequenced from one sample in a study of neurological immune-mediated disorders. In TCRdb, the 5' RACE reads were re-called with MiXCR into one record per CDR3 protein. The table has 90,000 to 150,000 distinct CDR3 sequences, more than 2.5% seen once. Sequencing was performed on PBMCs. These receptors were collected from a woman younger than 45 with multiple sclerosis.

Ten or more counts support this clonotype. The chain joins TRBV7-2 to TRBJ2-1, with 9 bases fitting TRBD1. The junction had 5 bases not matched to a gene; V was cut back by 5 bases and J by 3 bases. The CDR3 runs 15 residues. The germline V gene encodes CDR1 SGHTA and CDR2 FQGNSA. The CDR3 sequence is CASSLRTGDYNEQFF. In DNA, the CDR3 is TGTGCCAGCAGCCTCCGGACAGGGGACTACAATGAGCAGTTCTTC.

Concerning this clonotype: This may come from a read error, since a much larger clone is one base off. J is TRBJ1-1 and V is TRBV20-1; possibly TRBD1 for D (6 bases). Germline values: CDR1 DFQATT, CDR2 SNEGSKA (reference sequence). The CDR3 has 16 amino acids. V shed 3 bases and J shed 0 bases, with 17 bases lying between them. CDR3 protein: CSARTPGQMMNTEAFF. In DNA form, the CDR3 reads TGCAGTGCTAGGACGCCGGGACAAATGATGAACACTGAAGCTTTCTTT.

This clonotype was recorded many times. This chain connects TRBV7-9 to TRBJ1-1; 8 bases agree with TRBD1. CDR1 is SEHNR and CDR2 is FQNEAQ in the germline V gene (reference sequence). Trimming took 5 bases from V and 6 from J; bases not matched to a gene: 20. The CDR3 runs to 18 residues. The CDR3 sequence: CASSPRRQGINPRAEAFF. CDR3 DNA sequence: TGTGCCAGCAGCCCCCGGCGACAGGGGATAAACCCTCGCGCTGAAGCTTTCTTT.

This clonotype has at least ten counts. This chain uses TRBV7-2 with TRBJ1-3; possible D gene TRBD1, 5 bases. The CDR3 has 15 residues. The germline gives CDR1 SGHTA, CDR2 FQGNSA. The V end lost 5 bases, the J end lost 0 bases, and 11 bases lay between the germline ends. The CDR3 sequence: CASSKRTNSGNTIYF. Here the CDR3 DNA reads TGTGCCAGCAGCAAAAGGACAAACTCTGGAAACACCATATATTTT.

Note on this clonotype: A much larger clone differs by one base, so this may be a read error. This sequence joins TRBV12-3 or TRBV12-4 and TRBJ2-7; TRBD1 agrees at 7 bases. This CDR3 region has 14 residues. Germline trimming cut 5 bases from V and 2 bases from J; bases unmatched to any gene: 6. This CDR3 is CASSHPTGTYEQYF. The CDR3, as DNA: TGTGCCAGCAGTCACCCGACAGGGACCTACGAGCAGTACTTC.

This clonotype was picked up many times. The chain carries TRBV10-2 and TRBJ2-2; D gene unclear. Trimming stripped 0 bases from V and 8 bases from J, with 4 bases between. Looked up from germline, CDR1 is WSHSY and CDR2 is SAAADI. The CDR3 is 12 amino acids. CDR3 DNA sequence: TGCGCCAGCAGTGAGTCTTGGGGGGAGCTGTTTTTT. Amino acids: CASSESWGELFF.

The chain combines TRBV7-6 with TRBJ1-2, with D possibly matching TRBD1 (6 bases). V lost 2 bases to trimming and J lost 4 bases, with 14 bases between them. Germline lookup yields CDR1 SGHVS and CDR2 FNYEAQ. This CDR3 region has 15 residues. CDR3: CASSLYGGQGYGYTF. CDR3 nucleotides: TGTGCCAGCAGCTTATACGGGGGGCAGGGCTATGGCTACACCTTC.

This clonotype has ten or more counts. The chain combines TRBV5-6 with TRBJ1-1; no firm D call. V was clipped by 3 bases and J by 4 bases, with 7 bases between them. CDR3 length: 12 amino acids. The germline V gene encodes CDR1 SGHDT and CDR2 YYEEEE. CDR3 bases: TGTGCCAGCAGCTCCCCCGGCACTGAAGCTTTCTTT. The encoded protein is CASSSPGTEAFF.

This clonotype was detected a few times. This may stem from a read error, because a much larger clone lies one nucleotide away. The V call is TRBV10-3, the J call TRBJ2-4; D remains unclear. CDR1 is ENHRY, CDR2 SYGVKD, per germline. Trimming cost V 3 bases and J 7 bases, with 16 bases left between them. The CDR3 loop spans 15 amino acids. This CDR3 reads CAISDKTVGPNIQYF. CDR3 nucleotide sequence: TGTGCCATCAGTGATAAAACTGTGGGCCCGAACATTCAGTACTTC.

Ten or more counts support this clonotype. The V and J genes are TRBV20-1 and TRBJ1-3; 12 bases are shared with TRBD1. The CDR3 spans 17 residues. Per the germline V gene, CDR1 is DFQATT and CDR2 is SNEGSKA (reference sequence). J gave up 0 bases and V 6 bases, and 9 bases lay outside the gene matches. The CDR3 is CSALGQGASSSGNTIYF. The CDR3 DNA reads TGCAGTGCCCTGGGACAGGGGGCCTCGAGCTCTGGAAACACCATATATTTT.

This clonotype was counted ten times or more. V is TRBV5-1 and J is TRBJ2-1; perhaps TRBD2 as D (5 bases). V was cut by 5 bases and J by 15 bases, with 24 bases left in between. CDR1 and CDR2 (germline): SGHRS, YFSETQ. The CDR3 is 14 amino acids. For the CDR3, the DNA is TGCGCCAGCAGTTTCGAAACTGGACGGGAAACGACGTTCTTC. Its protein product is CASSFETGRETTFF.

At least ten counts were recorded for this clonotype. The genes are TRBV5-1 and TRBJ1-5, with a possible D match to TRBD1 (6 bases). V dropped 4 bases and J dropped 0 bases, with 14 bases sitting between them. The CDR3 totals 16 residues. Germline CDR1 and CDR2: SGHRS and YFSETQ. The CDR3 region has the DNA TGCGCCAGCAGCCCGGGACATCGGAATAGCAATCAGCCCCAGCATTTT. Its translation is CASSPGHRNSNQPQHF.

The CDR3 nucleotides read TGTGCCACCAGCAGCTCCTACGAGCAGTACTTC. It encodes CATSSSYEQYF. The rearrangement links TRBV15 to TRBJ2-7, with D uncertain. The CDR3 loop spans 11 amino acids. Trimming shortened V by 3 bases and J by 0 bases, and 0 bases separated the two germline ends. The V gene's germline CDR1 is LNHNV and CDR2 YYDKDF (reference sequence).

This clonotype was recorded many times. This chain joins TRBV20-1 and TRBJ1-5; 8 positions agree with TRBD1. After removal of 6 bases from V and 0 bases from J, the junction contained 13 bases not matched to a gene. The CDR3 runs to 17 residues. Germline V gives CDR1 DFQATT, CDR2 SNEGSKA (reference sequence). For the CDR3, the DNA is TGCAGTGCGAGCGCAGGGGGCGGATCGTATAGCAATCAGCCCCAGCATTTT. This encodes CSASAGGGSYSNQPQHF.

To note about this clonotype: This may stem from a read error, because a much larger clone lies one nucleotide away. The rearrangement links TRBV4-3 to TRBJ2-3, with 7 bases that match TRBD2. The germline CDR1 and CDR2 sequences are LGHNA and YSLEER. The CDR3 sequence is 14 residues long. The CDR3 sequence: CASNQDGTTRLQYF. CDR3 coding DNA: TGCGCCAGCAACCAAGACGGGACTACCAGATTGCAGTATTTT.